This paragraph reports one T cell receptor beta chain. What it binds is not known. The ends lost 0 bases at V and 5 bases at J; junction bases unmatched: 3. This CDR3 is 14 amino acids long. From germline, CDR1 is MNHEY and CDR2 SVGAGI. Together with a sample-barcoded 5' primer, a J-beta primer mix was included in a second PCR lasting about 7 to 11 cycles. Every cDNA molecule bore a tag from a template-switch adaptor containing 12 random nucleotides. TCRdb recomputed calls from the 5' RACE reads with MiXCR, one row per CDR3 protein. The table lists about 1,500,000 distinct CDR3 sequences, over 25% of them singletons. This entry belongs to a study of blood T cells in healthy people across ages. Notes on the study in general: Getting older went along with TCR beta diversity per million T cells dropping roughly linearly. There was a strong correlation between TCR beta diversity and naive T cell percentage.

The source material was blood. The clonotype was recovered from a woman between 25 and 40 years old in good health. This sequence joins TRBV6-5 and TRBJ1-2; 7 bases fit TRBD1. The CDR3 bases are TGTGCCAGCAGTTACTCCGGGACAGCTTATGGCTACACCTTC. Amino acids: CASSYSGTAYGYTF.